This T cell receptor (beta chain) derives from a study of yellow fever vaccine responses in identical twins. Regarding the study as a whole: It has been reported that, in twins, the vaccine T cell response seemed partly convergent and partly personalized.

This CDR3 contains 14 residues. Germline V gene lookup returns CDR1 SEHNR and CDR2 FQNEAQ (reference sequence). V lost 1 base to trimming and J lost 1 base, with 4 bases between them. Each CDR3 protein gets one entry after TCRdb re-called the RT-PCR reads with MiXCR. The profile shows about 520 distinct CDR3 sequences, roughly 80% of them singletons. This clonotype was observed a single time. What it binds is unknown. The material sequenced was T cells from blood (PBMCs), unsorted or a sorted subset (not recorded which), taken before or after yellow fever vaccination (not recorded which). The chain carries TRBV7-9 and TRBJ2-2; D gene uncertain. The receptor's source is a woman aged 18 to 35 who received the yellow fever vaccine. The CDR3 is CASSLVENTGELFF. CDR3 DNA: TGTGCCAGCAGCTTAGTAGAGAACACCGGGGAGCTGTTTTTT.